This passage covers 13 T cell receptor beta chains from one sample sequenced in a study of T cell changes during pregnancy in multiple sclerosis. TCRdb's copy holds only in-frame clones and misses some; the assay was immunoSEQ multiplex PCR. The sample has tens of thousands of clones; roughly nine tenths are singletons. The material sequenced was CD8+ T cells from peripheral blood mononuclear cells, taken before pregnancy. These TCRs come from a female donor with multiple sclerosis, enrolled in a pregnancy study.

The chain links TRBV29-1 to TRBJ1-2; D gene uncertain. V lost 0 bases and J 13 bases, leaving 24 bases between the germline ends. The CDR3 has 15 amino acids. Germline values: CDR1 SQVTM, CDR2 ANQGSEA. The CDR3 nucleotides read TGCAGCGTTGAAGATCTTCCTAGAGCAGTCCTAGTCTTCACCTTC. Translation gives CSVEDLPRAVLVFTF.

V is TRBV9 and J is TRBJ1-1; D unclear. CDR3 length equals 13 residues. Looked up from germline, CDR1 is SGDLS and CDR2 is YYNGEE. Between the trimmed V and J ends, which lost 3 bases and 5 bases, there was a span of 11 bases. CDR3 sequence: CASSGGGRTEAFF. Written as DNA, the CDR3 is TGTGCCAGCAGCGGGGGAGGTAGGACTGAAGCTTTCTTT.

The chain couples TRBV30 to TRBJ2-1, with D possibly TRBD2 on 5 matching bases. Trimming removed 1 base at V and 9 bases at J, with 7 bases between. The CDR3 has 11 amino acids. Germline CDR1 GTSNPN, CDR2 SVGIG (reference sequence). The CDR3 is CAWSADFEQFF. CDR3 bases: TGTGCCTGGAGTGCGGACTTTGAGCAGTTCTTC.

The rearrangement joins TRBV29-1 to TRBJ1-1; D might be TRBD1 (6 bases). Germline-derived CDR1 and CDR2 are SQVTM and ANQGSEA. The CDR3 extends over 13 amino acids. The V end was cut by 7 bases, the J end by 4 bases, with 16 bases between. The CDR3 reads CSGYQGSPTEAFF. CDR3 nucleotides: TGCAGCGGCTATCAGGGGTCGCCCACTGAAGCTTTCTTT.

The chain recombines TRBV7-3 with TRBJ2-2; 7 nucleotides agree with TRBD2. This CDR3 contains 17 residues. The germline CDR1 and CDR2 sequences are SGHTA and FQGTGA. The J segment lost 3 bases and the V segment lost 5 bases, leaving 12 bases of the junction unmatched. The CDR3 loop reads CASSHKGAGQDTGELFF. DNA of the CDR3: TGTGCCAGCAGCCATAAGGGAGCGGGGCAGGACACCGGGGAGCTGTTTTTT.

This chain connects TRBV7-9 to TRBJ1-1; unclear D gene. CDR3 length: 12 amino acids. In germline, CDR1 is SEHNR, CDR2 FQNEAQ (reference sequence). Trimming left V 1 base short and J 9 bases short, with 9 bases between. CDR3 residues: CASSLDGHQAFF. The DNA of the CDR3 is TGTGCCAGCAGCTTAGATGGGCATCAAGCTTTCTTT.

The chain couples TRBV11-3 to TRBJ2-3; D unclear. CDR1 and CDR2 from the germline V gene are SGHNT and YENEEA. Deletions cut 3 bases from V and 2 bases from J, with 6 bases between. CDR3 length: 13 residues. The CDR3 reads CASSFANTDTQYF. CDR3 DNA: TGTGCCAGCAGCTTCGCGAACACAGATACGCAGTATTTT.

The chain uses TRBV10-3 and TRBJ1-1; D perhaps matches TRBD1 (6 bases). Germline CDR1 is ENHRY and CDR2 is SYGVKD. The CDR3 covers 14 residues. Trimming removed 6 bases from V and 3 bases from J, with 14 bases in between. The CDR3 is CAIRAGVGDTEAFF. The CDR3 nucleotides read TGTGCCATCAGGGCAGGGGTTGGGGACACTGAAGCTTTCTTT.

The chain is built from TRBV6-1 and TRBJ2-3, with D tentatively TRBD2 (5 bases). V was cut by 6 bases and J by 3 bases, with 16 bases left in between. The CDR3 has 15 amino acids. CDR1 and CDR2 from the germline V gene are MNHNS and SASEGT. The CDR3 loop reads CASREPWTVTDTQYF. CDR3 DNA sequence: TGTGCCAGCAGGGAGCCTTGGACTGTAACAGATACGCAGTATTTT.

This clone was observed a single time. This chain connects TRBV9 to TRBJ2-5, with TRBD2 as a possible D gene (6 bases). V was shortened by 0 bases and J by 1 base, with 10 bases between the two germline ends. The CDR3 covers 15 residues. Germline V gene lookup returns CDR1 SGDLS and CDR2 YYNGEE. The CDR3 sequence is CASSVGGAVQETQYF. CDR3 DNA sequence: TGTGCCAGCAGCGTAGGCGGGGCCGTCCAAGAGACCCAGTACTTC.

This clone was found once. This sequence joins TRBV7-9 and TRBJ2-1; no clear D gene. Between the trimmed V and J ends, which lost 4 bases and 4 bases, there was a span of 14 bases. Germline lookup yields CDR1 SEHNR and CDR2 FQNEAQ (reference sequence). The CDR3 consists of 15 residues. The CDR3 region is CASSSRQTPYNEQFF. The CDR3 DNA reads as TGTGCCAGCAGCTCAAGACAAACGCCTTACAATGAGCAGTTCTTC.

The V and J genes are TRBV6-1 and TRBJ1-4; 9 nucleotides align to TRBD1. The CDR3 sequence is 15 residues long. V gave up 4 bases and J gave up 4 bases; unmatched junction bases: 4. CDR1 and CDR2 from the germline V gene are MNHNS and SASEGT. CDR3 DNA: TGTGCCAGCAGTGCCTACAGGGGGCTTAATGAAAAACTGTTTTTT. It yields the protein CASSAYRGLNEKLFF.

This chain joins TRBV9 and TRBJ1-3; 7 bases fit TRBD1. Germline V gene sequence: CDR1 SGDLS, CDR2 YYNGEE. J gave up 4 bases and V 3 bases, and 4 bases lay outside the gene matches. The CDR3 totals 14 residues. The DNA of the CDR3 is TGTGCCAGCAGCGGACAGGGATCCGGAAACACCATATATTTT. Translating gives CASSGQGSGNTIYF. The full variable domain, its missing parts supplied by reference TRBV9 and TRBJ1-3, is DSGVTQTPKHLITATGQRVTLRCSPRSGDLSVYWYQQSLDQGLQFLIQYYNGEERAKGNILERFSAQQFPDLHSELNLSSLELGDSALYFCASSGQGSGNTIYFGEGSWLTVV.